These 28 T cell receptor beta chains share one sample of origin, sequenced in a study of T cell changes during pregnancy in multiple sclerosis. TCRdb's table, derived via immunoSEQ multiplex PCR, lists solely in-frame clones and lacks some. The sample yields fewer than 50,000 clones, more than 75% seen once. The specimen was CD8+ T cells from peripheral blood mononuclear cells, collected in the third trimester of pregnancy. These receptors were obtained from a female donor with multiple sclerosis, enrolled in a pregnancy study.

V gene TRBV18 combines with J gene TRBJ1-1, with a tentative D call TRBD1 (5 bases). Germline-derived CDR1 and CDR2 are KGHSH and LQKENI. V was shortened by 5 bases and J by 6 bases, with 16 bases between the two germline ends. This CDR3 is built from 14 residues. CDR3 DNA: TGTGCCAGCTCATCCCTGACAGAAGGGCCTGAAGCTTTCTTT. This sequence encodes CASSSLTEGPEAFF.

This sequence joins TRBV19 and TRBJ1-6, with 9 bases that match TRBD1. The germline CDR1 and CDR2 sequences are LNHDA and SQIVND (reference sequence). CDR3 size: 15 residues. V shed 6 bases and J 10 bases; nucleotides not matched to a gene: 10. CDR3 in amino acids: CASRRDRDLWSPLHF. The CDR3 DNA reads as TGTGCCAGTAGAAGGGACAGGGACCTTTGGTCACCCCTCCACTTT.

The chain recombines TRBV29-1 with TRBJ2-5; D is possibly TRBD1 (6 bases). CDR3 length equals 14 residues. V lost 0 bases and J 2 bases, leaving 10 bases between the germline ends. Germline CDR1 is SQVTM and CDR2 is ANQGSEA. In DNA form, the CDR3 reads TGCAGCGTTGAAGATCTAAGGGGGCAAGAGACCCAGTACTTC. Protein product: CSVEDLRGQETQYF.

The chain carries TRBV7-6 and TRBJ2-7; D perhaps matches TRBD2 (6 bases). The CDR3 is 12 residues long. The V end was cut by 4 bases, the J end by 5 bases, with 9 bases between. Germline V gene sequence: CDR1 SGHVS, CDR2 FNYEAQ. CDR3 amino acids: CASSSEGDEQYF. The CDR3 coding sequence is TGTGCCAGCAGCTCGGAGGGCGACGAGCAGTACTTC.

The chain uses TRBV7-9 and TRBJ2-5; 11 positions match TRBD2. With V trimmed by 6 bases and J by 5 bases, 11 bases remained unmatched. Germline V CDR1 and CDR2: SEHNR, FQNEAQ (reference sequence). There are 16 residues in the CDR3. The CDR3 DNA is TGTGCCAGCAGACCGGTCCTAGCGGGGGGTGTGGAGACCCAGTACTTC. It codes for CASRPVLAGGVETQYF.

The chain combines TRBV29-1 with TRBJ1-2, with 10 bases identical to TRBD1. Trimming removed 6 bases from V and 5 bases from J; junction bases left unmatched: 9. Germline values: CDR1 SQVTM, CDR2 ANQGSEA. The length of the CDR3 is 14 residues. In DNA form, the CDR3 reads TGCAGCGTCCCTGAAGGGGGACAGGGGTATGGCTACACCTTC. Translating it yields CSVPEGGQGYGYTF.

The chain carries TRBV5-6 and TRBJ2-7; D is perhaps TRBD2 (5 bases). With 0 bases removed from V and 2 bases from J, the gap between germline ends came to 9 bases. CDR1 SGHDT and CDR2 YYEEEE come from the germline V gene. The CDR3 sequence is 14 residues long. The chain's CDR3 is CASSLGGSTYEQYF. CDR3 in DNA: TGTGCCAGCAGCTTGGGAGGGTCTACCTACGAGCAGTACTTC.

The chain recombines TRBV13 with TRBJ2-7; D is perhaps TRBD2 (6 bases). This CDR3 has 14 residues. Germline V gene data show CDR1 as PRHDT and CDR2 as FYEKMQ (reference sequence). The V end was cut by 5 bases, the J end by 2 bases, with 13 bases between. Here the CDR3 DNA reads TGTGCCAGCAGCATGGGGAGGCTCCCCTACGAGCAGTACTTC. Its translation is CASSMGRLPYEQYF.

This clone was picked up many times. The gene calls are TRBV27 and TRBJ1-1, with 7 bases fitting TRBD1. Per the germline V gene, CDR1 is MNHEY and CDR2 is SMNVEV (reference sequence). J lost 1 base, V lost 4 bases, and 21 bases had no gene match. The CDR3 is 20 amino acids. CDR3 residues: CASSWQYDRETEGENTEAFF. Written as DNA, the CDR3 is TGTGCCAGCAGTTGGCAGTACGACAGGGAGACGGAGGGCGAGAACACTGAAGCTTTCTTT.

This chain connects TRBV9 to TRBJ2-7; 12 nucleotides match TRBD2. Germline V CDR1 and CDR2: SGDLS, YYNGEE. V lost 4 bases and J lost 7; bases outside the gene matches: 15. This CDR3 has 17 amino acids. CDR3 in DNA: TGTGCCAGCAGCTTAGAACCTCTAGCGGGGGGGCCGGGTGAGCAGTACTTC. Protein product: CASSLEPLAGGPGEQYF.

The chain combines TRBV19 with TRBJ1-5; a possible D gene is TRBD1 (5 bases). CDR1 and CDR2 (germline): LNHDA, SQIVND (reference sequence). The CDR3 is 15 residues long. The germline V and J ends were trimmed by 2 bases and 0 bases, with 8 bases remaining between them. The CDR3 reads CASSIQGYSNQPQHF. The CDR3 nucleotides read TGTGCCAGTAGTATACAGGGATATAGCAATCAGCCCCAGCATTTT.

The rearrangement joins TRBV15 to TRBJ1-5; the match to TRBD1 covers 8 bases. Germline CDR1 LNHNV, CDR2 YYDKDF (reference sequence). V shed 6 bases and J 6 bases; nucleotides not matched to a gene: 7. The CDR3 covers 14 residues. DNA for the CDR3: TGTGCCACCAGAATGACAGGGGACCCTCAGCCCCAGCATTTT. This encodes CATRMTGDPQPQHF.

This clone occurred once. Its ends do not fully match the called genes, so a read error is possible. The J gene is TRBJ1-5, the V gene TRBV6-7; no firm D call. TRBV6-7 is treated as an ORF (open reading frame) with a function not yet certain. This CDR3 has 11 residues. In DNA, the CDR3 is TGCCCGGTGGTTCGCAATCAGCCCCAGCATTTT. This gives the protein CPVVRNQPQHF.

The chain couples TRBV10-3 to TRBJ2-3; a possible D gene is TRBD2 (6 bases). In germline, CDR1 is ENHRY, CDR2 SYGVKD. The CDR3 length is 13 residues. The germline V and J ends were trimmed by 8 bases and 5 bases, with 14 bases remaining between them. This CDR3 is CAIGGVVEDTQYF. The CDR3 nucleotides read TGTGCCATCGGCGGGGTAGTGGAAGATACGCAGTATTTT.

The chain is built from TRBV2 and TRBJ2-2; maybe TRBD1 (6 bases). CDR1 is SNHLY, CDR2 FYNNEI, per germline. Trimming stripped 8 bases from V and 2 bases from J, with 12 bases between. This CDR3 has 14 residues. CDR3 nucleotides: TGTGCCAGCCTCCGGGACATAAACACCGGGGAGCTGTTTTTT. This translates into CASLRDINTGELFF.

CDR3 DNA sequence: TGTGCCAGCAGCCAAGATGAACTAGCGGTCGACGAGCAGTACTTC. This gives the protein CASSQDELAVDEQYF. This chain joins TRBV4-2 and TRBJ2-7; 8 bases line up with TRBD2. J lost 5 bases, V lost 0 bases, and 6 bases had no gene match. Germline lookup yields CDR1 LGHNA and CDR2 YNFKEQ. This CDR3 comprises 15 residues.

The CDR3 sequence: CASSHLFTGLNEQFF. In nucleotides, the CDR3 is TGCGCCAGCAGCCACCTCTTCACGGGACTAAATGAGCAGTTCTTC. The gene calls are TRBV4-3 and TRBJ2-1; 7 bases agree with TRBD2. The V gene's germline CDR1 is LGHNA and CDR2 YSLEER. This CDR3 region has 15 residues. The ends lost 3 bases at V and 7 bases at J; junction bases unmatched: 9.

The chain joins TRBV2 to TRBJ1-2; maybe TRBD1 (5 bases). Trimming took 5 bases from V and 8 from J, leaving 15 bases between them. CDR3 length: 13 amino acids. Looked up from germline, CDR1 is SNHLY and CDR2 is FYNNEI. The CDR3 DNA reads TGTGCCAGCAGTACCTCAGGGTTAAGGGGCTACACCTTC. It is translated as CASSTSGLRGYTF.

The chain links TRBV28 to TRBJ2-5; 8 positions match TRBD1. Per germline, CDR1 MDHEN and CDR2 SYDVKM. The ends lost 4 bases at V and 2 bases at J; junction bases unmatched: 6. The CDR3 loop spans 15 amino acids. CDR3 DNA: TGTGCCAGCAGTTCACCTAGACAGGGGCAAGAGACCCAGTACTTC. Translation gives CASSSPRQGQETQYF. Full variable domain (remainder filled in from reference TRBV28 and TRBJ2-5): DVKVTQSSRYLVKRTGEKVFLECVQDMDHENMFWYRQDPGLGLRLIYFSYDVKMKEKGDIPEGYSVSREKKERFSLILESASTNQTSMYLCASSSPRQGQETQYFGPGTRLLVL.

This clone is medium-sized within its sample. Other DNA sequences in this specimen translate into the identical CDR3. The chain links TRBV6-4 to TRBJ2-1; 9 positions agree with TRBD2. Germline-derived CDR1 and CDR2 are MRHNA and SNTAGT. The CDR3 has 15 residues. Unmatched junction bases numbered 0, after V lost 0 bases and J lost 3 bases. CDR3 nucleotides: TGTGCCAGCAGTGACTCAGCGGGGGGCTACAATGAGCAGTTCTTC. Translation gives CASSDSAGGYNEQFF.

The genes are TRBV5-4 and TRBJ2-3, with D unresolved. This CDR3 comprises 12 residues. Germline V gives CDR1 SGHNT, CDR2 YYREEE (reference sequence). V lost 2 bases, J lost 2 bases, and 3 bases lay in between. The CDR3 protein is CASSLYTDTQYF. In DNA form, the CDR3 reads TGTGCCAGCAGCTTATACACAGATACGCAGTATTTT.

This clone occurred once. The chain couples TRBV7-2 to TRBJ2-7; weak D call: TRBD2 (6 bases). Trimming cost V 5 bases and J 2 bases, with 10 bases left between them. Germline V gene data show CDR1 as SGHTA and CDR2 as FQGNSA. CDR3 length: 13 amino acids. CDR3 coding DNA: TGTGCCAGCAGCCCCGGGGGACCCTACGAGCAGTACTTC. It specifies CASSPGGPYEQYF.

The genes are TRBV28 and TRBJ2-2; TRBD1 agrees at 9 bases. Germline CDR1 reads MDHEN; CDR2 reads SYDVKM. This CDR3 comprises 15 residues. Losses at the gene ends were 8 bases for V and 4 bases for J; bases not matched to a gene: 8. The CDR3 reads CASCPGTGSTGELFF. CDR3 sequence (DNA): TGTGCCAGCTGTCCCGGGACAGGGAGCACCGGGGAGCTGTTTTTT. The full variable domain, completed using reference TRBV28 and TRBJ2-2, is DVKVTQSSRYLVKRTGEKVFLECVQDMDHENMFWYRQDPGLGLRLIYFSYDVKMKEKGDIPEGYSVSREKKERFSLILESASTNQTSMYLCASCPGTGSTGELFFGEGSRLTVL.

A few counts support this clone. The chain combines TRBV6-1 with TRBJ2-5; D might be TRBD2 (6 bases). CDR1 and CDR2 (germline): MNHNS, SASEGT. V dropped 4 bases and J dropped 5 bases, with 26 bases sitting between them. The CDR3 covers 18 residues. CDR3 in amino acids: CASSATADGGVFWETQYF. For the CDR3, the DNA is TGTGCCAGCAGTGCGACGGCTGACGGGGGAGTATTTTGGGAGACCCAGTACTTC.

The chain's CDR3 is CAISEYQRGDMNEQFF. CDR3 bases: TGTGCCATCAGTGAGTACCAGCGGGGGGATATGAATGAGCAGTTCTTC. The V and J genes are TRBV10-3 and TRBJ2-1; TRBD2 aligns across 9 bases. This CDR3 is 16 amino acids long. The germline V gene has CDR1 ENHRY and CDR2 SYGVKD. V lost 1 base and J lost 7; bases outside the gene matches: 8.

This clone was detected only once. The DNA of the CDR3 is TGTGCCAGCAGTTACTCGACGGGACTACCCCTAGAGACCCAGTACTTC. It encodes CASSYSTGLPLETQYF. The genes are TRBV6-5 and TRBJ2-5; 7 bases are shared with TRBD2. The CDR3 loop spans 16 amino acids. With V trimmed by 0 bases and J by 4 bases, 8 bases remained unmatched. In germline, CDR1 is MNHEY, CDR2 SVGAGI.

The CDR3: CASSQGLQDNEQFF. The CDR3, as DNA: TGCGCCAGCAGCCAAGGTCTACAGGACAATGAGCAGTTCTTC. This chain uses TRBV4-3 with TRBJ2-1; a possible D gene is TRBD1 (5 bases). The germline gives CDR1 LGHNA, CDR2 YSLEER. V lost 1 base and J lost 5, with 9 bases in between. The CDR3 is 14 amino acids.

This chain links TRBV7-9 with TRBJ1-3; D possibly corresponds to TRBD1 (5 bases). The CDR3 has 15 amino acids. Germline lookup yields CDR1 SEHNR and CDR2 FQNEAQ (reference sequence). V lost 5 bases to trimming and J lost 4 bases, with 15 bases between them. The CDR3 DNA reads TGTGCCAGCAGCCACCTACGGGGGGAAGGAAACACCATATATTTT. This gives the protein CASSHLRGEGNTIYF.